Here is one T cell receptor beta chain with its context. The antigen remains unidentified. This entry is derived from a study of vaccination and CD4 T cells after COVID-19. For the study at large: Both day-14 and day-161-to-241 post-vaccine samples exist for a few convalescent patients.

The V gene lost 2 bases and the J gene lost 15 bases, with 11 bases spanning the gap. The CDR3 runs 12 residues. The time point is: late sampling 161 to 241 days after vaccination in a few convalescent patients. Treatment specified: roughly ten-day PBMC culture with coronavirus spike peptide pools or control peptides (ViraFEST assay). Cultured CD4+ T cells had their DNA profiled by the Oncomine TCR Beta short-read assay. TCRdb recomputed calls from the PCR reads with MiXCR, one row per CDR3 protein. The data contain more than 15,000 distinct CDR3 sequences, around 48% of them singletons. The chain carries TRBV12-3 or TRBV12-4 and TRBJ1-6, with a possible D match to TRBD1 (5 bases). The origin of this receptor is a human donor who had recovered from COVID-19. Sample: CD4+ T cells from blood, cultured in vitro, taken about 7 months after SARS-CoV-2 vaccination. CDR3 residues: CASSLNRQSLHF. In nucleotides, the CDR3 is TGTGCCAGCAGTTTAAACAGGCAGAGCCTCCACTTT.